The clone carrying this T cell receptor beta chain was observed a few times. Its specificity is unknown. CDR1 is SGHNT, CDR2 YENEEA, per germline. V dropped 3 bases and J dropped 7 bases, with 12 bases sitting between them. This CDR3 has 13 amino acids. This sample is part of a study of cytomegalovirus exposure and HLA in healthy donors. Findings and limits, study-wide: 164 TCR beta chains were listed as cytomegalovirus-associated.

The PCR ran on 60 Vbeta and 13 Jbeta primers. Assay: immunoSEQ multiplex PCR; the TCRdb copy retains only in-frame clones and omits some. The table shows 180,000 or so clones, with more than 60% occurring only once. What was sequenced was PBMCs. V is TRBV11-3 and J is TRBJ1-2; no clear D. This clonotype was obtained from a human donor in good health. The CDR3 protein is CASSFEGAAGYTF. The CDR3 DNA reads as TGTGCCAGCAGCTTCGAGGGCGCAGCTGGCTACACCTTC.